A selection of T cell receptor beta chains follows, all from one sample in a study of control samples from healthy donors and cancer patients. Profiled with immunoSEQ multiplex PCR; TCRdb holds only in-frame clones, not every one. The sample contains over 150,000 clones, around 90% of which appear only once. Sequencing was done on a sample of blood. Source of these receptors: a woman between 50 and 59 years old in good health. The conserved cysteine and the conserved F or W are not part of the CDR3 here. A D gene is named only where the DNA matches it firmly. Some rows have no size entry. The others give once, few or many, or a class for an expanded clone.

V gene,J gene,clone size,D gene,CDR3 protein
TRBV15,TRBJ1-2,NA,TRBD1,ATSRGGGIGYGYT
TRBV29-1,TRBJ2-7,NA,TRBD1,SVGQRKYEQY
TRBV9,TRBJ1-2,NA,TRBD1,ASSVEAGGGQYGYT
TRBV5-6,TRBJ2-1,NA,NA,ASSLDGGAYYNEQF
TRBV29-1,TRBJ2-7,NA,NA,SVGQTNYEQY
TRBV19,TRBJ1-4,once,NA,ASSAATNEKLF
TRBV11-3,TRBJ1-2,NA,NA,ASSQGPNYGYT
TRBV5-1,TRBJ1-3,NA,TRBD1,ASSSQGAGNTIY
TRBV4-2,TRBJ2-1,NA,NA,ASSQVAVAGWNEQF
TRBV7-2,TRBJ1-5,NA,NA,ASGLDRYQPQH
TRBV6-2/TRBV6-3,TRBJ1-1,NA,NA,ASSYSRSTDEAF
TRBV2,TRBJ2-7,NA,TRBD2,ASRPGLAGGLYEQY
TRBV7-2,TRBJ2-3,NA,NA,ASSTYRIPDTQY
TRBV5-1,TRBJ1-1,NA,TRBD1,ASSLTGGRNTEAF
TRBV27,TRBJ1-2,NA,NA,ASSFSLTGGGGYT
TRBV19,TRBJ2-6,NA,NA,ASTGREGANVLT
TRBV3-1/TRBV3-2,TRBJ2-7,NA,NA,ASSHPLTGTSSYEQY
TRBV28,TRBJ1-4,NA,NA,ASRPDESGRRNEKLF
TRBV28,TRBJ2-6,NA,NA,ASSFAGTSGANVLT
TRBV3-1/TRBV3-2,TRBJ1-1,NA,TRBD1,ASSLPGGLNTEAF
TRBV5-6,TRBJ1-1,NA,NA,ASNKWRATEAF
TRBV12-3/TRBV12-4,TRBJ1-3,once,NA,ASSFGGPSG
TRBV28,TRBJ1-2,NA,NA,ASRSVNYGYT
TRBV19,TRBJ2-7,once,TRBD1,ASSLYRGVHEQY
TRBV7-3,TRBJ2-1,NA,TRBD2,ASSFLPPGGPDNEQF
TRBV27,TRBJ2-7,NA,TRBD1,ASSLRWTGRSYEQY
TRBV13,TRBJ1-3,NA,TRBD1,ASKAGTAGNTIY
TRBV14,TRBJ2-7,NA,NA,ASSLKGRRLREQY
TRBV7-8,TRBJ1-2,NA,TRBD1,ASSFGTARVGYT
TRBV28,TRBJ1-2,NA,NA,ASSPWGGGYGYT
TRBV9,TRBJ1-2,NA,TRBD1,ASSVEAGGYGYT
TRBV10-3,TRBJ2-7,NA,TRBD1,AISEDRGTYEQY
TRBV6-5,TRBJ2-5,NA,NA,ASSYLLSGDKETQY